This T cell receptor (beta chain) was captured by sequencing in a study of blood T cell repertoires in COVID-19. Here immunoSEQ multiplex PCR was the method, and the copy in TCRdb shows in-frame clones only, minus some. The table records 200,000 or so clones, roughly 80% of them present only once. CDR3 size: 14 residues. The ends lost 5 bases at V and 1 base at J; junction bases unmatched: 4. Per germline, CDR1 SGHTA and CDR2 FQGNSA. The chain employs TRBV7-2 and TRBJ1-1; 7 bases fit TRBD1. This receptor was obtained from a woman over 75 with acute or convalescent COVID-19. The sequenced material came from peripheral blood. CDR3 nucleotides: TGTGCCAGCAGCCCAGGGACAGAGAACACTGAAGCTTTCTTT. Translation: CASSPGTENTEAFF. Full variable domain (rest looked up from reference TRBV7-2 and TRBJ1-1): GAGVSQSPSNKVTEKGKDVELRCDPISGHTALYWYRQSLGQGLEFLIYFQGNSAPDKSGLPSDRFSAERTGGSVSTLTIQRTQQEDSAVYLCASSPGTENTEAFFGQGTRLTVV.